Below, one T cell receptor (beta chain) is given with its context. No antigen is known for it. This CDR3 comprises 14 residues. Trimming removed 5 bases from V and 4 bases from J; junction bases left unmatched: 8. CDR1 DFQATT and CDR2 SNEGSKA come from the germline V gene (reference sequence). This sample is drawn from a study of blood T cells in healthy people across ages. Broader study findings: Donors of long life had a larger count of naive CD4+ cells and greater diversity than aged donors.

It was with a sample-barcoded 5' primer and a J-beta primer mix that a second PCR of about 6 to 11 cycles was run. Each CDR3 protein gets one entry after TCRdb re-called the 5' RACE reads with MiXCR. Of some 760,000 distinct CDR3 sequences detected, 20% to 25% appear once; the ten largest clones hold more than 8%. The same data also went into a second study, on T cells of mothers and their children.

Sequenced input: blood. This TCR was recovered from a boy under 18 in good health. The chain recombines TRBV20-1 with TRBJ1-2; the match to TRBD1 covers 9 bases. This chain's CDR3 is CSALGTGGVYGYTF. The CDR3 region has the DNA TGCAGTGCTCTGGGTACAGGGGGCGTCTATGGCTACACCTTC.